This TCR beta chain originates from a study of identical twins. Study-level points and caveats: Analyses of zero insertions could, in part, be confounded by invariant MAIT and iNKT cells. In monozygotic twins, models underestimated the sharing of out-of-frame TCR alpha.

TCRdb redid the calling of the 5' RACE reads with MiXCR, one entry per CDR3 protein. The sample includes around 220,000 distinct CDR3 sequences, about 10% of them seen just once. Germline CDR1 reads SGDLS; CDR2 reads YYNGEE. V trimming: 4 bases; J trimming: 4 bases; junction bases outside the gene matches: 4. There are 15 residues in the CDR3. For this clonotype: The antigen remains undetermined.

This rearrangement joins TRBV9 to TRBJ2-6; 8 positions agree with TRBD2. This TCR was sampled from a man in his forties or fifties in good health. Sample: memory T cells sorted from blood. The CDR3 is CASSPGRVGANVLTF. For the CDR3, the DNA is TGTGCCAGCAGCCCCGGGAGGGTCGGGGCCAACGTCCTGACTTTC.